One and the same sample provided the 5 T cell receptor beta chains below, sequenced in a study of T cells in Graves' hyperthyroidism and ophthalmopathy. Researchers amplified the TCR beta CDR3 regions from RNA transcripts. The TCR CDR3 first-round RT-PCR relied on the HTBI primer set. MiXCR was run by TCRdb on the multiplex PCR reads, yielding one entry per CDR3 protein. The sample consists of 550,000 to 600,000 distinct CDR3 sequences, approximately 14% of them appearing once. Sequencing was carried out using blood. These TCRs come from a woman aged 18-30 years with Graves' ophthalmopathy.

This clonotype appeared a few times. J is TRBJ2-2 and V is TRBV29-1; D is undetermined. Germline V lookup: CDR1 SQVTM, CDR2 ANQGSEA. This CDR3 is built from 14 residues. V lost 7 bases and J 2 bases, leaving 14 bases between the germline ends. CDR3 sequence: CSARPSDNTGELFF. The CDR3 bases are TGCAGCGCTCGACCCAGTGACAACACCGGGGAGCTGTTTTTT.

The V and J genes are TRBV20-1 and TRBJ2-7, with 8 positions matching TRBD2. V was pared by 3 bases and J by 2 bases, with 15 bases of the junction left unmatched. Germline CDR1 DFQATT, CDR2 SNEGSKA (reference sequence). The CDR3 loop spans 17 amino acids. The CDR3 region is CSAREWVAGSQAYEQYF. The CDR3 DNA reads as TGCAGTGCTAGGGAGTGGGTAGCGGGATCCCAAGCCTACGAGCAGTACTTC.

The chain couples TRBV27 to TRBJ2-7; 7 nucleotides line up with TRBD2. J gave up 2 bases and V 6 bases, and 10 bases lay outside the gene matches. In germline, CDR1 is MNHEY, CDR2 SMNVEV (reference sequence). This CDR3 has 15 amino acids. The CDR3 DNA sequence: TGTGCCAGCAGGTATTCTAGCGGAGTCACCTACGAGCAGTACTTC. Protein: CASRYSSGVTYEQYF.

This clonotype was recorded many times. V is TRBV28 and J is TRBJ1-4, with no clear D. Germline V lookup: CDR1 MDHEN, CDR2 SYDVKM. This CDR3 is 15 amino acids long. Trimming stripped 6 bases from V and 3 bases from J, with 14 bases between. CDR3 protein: CASSPSVGANEKLFF. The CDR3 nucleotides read TGTGCCAGCAGCCCATCAGTGGGTGCTAATGAAAAACTGTTTTTT.

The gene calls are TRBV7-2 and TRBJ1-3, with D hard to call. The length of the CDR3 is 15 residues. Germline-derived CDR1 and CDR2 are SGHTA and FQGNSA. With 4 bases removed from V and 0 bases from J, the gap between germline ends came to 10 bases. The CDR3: CASSSQVISGNTIYF. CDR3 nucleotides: TGTGCCAGCAGCTCTCAGGTTATCTCTGGAAACACCATATATTTT.